The clone carrying this TCR beta chain was picked up one time. The antigen remains undetermined. CDR1 DFQATT and CDR2 SNEGSKA come from the germline V gene (reference sequence). CDR3 length: 15 amino acids. V shed 3 bases and J shed 0 bases, with 15 bases lying between them. This entry comes from a study of metastatic and nonmetastatic thyroid tumors. At the level of the study: The study looked at repertoires side by side in blood and in tumor or nodule tissue from malignant and benign thyroid patients.

TCRdb re-analyzed the PCR reads using MiXCR. Of 25,000 to 30,000 clones listed, 23% are singletons. Thyroid surgery had not been preceded by any treatment in any patient. Study results and limitations: A significant increase in TCR beta diversity was reportedly seen in malignant thyroid tumors relative to benign nodules, in blood and tumor.

This chain joins TRBV20-1 and TRBJ2-7; possibly TRBD2 for D (7 bases). The receptor's source is a female donor with papillary thyroid cancer or a benign thyroid nodule (not recorded which). Some clones in this sample may be carry-over from other donors' samples. Sequenced input: blood. The CDR3 protein is CSARSARGASYEQYF. The CDR3 DNA reads TGCAGTGCTAGGTCGGCACGGGGGGCCTCCTACGAGCAGTACTTC.